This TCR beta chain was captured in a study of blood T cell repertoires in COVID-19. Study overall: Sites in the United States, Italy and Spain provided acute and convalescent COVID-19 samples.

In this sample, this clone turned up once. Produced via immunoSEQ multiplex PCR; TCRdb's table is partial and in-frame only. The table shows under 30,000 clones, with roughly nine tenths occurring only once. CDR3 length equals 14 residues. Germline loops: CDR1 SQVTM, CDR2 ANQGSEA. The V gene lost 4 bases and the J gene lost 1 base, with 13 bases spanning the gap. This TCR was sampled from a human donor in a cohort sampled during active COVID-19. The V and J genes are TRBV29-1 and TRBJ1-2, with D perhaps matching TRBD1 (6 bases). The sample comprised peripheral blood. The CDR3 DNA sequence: TGCAGCGTTGTAGCGGGGGGGCGTAACTATGGCTACACCTTC. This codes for CSVVAGGRNYGYTF.